This is a list of T cell receptor beta chains from one sample in a study of patients and donors after allogeneic stem cell transplantation. TCRdb re-derived calls from the RT-PCR reads in MiXCR, one entry per CDR3 protein. The table lists about 960,000 distinct CDR3 sequences, 18% of them singletons. Sequencing used blood, either unsorted or a sorted T cell fraction (not recorded which). The receptors originated from a human donor who was either an allogeneic HSCT recipient or a stem cell or donor lymphocyte infusion donor (not recorded which). It is not recorded whose cells these are; they may come from a transplant donor. Each CDR3 is given with its conserved first and last residue. A D gene is named only where the DNA matches it firmly. Expanded clones get a size class; other rows say once, few or many, or leave the size out.

CDR3 protein: CATSERQGANEQFF; CDR3 DNA: TGTGCCACCAGTGAGAGACAGGGGGCGAATGAGCAGTTCTTC; J gene: TRBJ2-1; clone size: -; V gene: TRBV24-1; D gene: TRBD1
CDR3 protein: CASSSNRASYEQYF; CDR3 DNA: TGTGCCAGCAGCTCTAACAGGGCTTCCTACGAGCAGTACTTC; J gene: TRBJ2-7; clone size: -; V gene: TRBV11-3; D gene: -
CDR3 protein: CASSPGVRDEQYF; CDR3 DNA: TGTGCCAGCAGTCCAGGGGTAAGAGACGAGCAGTACTTC; J gene: TRBJ2-7; clone size: few; V gene: TRBV12-3/TRBV12-4; D gene: -
CDR3 protein: CASRQTGGANTGELFF; CDR3 DNA: TGTGCCAGCAGACAGACAGGGGGCGCGAACACCGGGGAGCTGTTTTTT; J gene: TRBJ2-2; clone size: -; V gene: TRBV3-1; D gene: TRBD1
CDR3 protein: CASSLAFGSAQETQYF; CDR3 DNA: TGTGCCAGCAGCTTGGCTTTTGGCAGCGCGCAAGAGACCCAGTACTTC; J gene: TRBJ2-5; clone size: -; V gene: TRBV5-4; D gene: -
CDR3 protein: CSAEPSGRNTGELFF; CDR3 DNA: TGCAGTGCGGAACCTAGCGGGAGAAACACCGGGGAGCTGTTTTTT; J gene: TRBJ2-2; clone size: -; V gene: TRBV20-1; D gene: TRBD2
CDR3 protein: CASSSSGGGLYNEQFF; CDR3 DNA: TGTGCCAGCAGTTCCTCCGGAGGGGGCCTATACAATGAGCAGTTCTTC; J gene: TRBJ2-1; clone size: few; V gene: TRBV27; D gene: -
CDR3 protein: CASSYSSRLSLHF; CDR3 DNA: TGTGCCAGCAGTTACAGCTCAAGGCTATCCCTCCACTTT; J gene: TRBJ1-6; clone size: few; V gene: TRBV6-2/TRBV6-3; D gene: -
CDR3 protein: CASSVSPSVQPQHF; CDR3 DNA: TGTGCCAGCAGCGTTTCCCCATCAGTTCAGCCCCAGCATTTT; J gene: TRBJ1-5; clone size: few; V gene: TRBV9; D gene: -
CDR3 protein: CATSDQRQNYGYTF; CDR3 DNA: TGTGCCACCAGTGACCAGCGACAGAACTATGGCTACACCTTC; J gene: TRBJ1-2; clone size: many; V gene: TRBV24-1; D gene: -
CDR3 protein: CASSLGRIGGYTF; CDR3 DNA: TGTGCCAGCAGCTTGGGAAGGATTGGTGGCTACACCTTC; J gene: TRBJ1-2; clone size: -; V gene: TRBV5-5; D gene: -
CDR3 protein: CASSSETSGRYNEQFF; CDR3 DNA: TGTGCCAGCAGTTCCGAGACTAGCGGGAGGTACAATGAGCAGTTCTTC; J gene: TRBJ2-1; clone size: -; V gene: TRBV6-5; D gene: TRBD2
CDR3 protein: CASSGRERASGNTIYF; CDR3 DNA: TGTGCCAGCAGCGGGCGGGAACGGGCCTCTGGAAACACCATATATTTT; J gene: TRBJ1-3; clone size: few; V gene: TRBV7-2; D gene: -
CDR3 protein: CSVPRTVYGYTF; CDR3 DNA: TGCAGCGTACCTAGGACAGTCTATGGCTACACCTTC; J gene: TRBJ1-2; clone size: -; V gene: TRBV29-1; D gene: -
CDR3 protein: CASSLDSRRTPLHF; CDR3 DNA: TGTGCCAGCTCACTTGACAGCCGTCGGACGCCCCTCCACTTT; J gene: TRBJ1-6; clone size: -; V gene: TRBV18; D gene: -
CDR3 protein: CAWSDGSSYEQYF; CDR3 DNA: TGTGCCTGGAGCGACGGTAGCTCCTACGAGCAGTACTTC; J gene: TRBJ2-7; clone size: few; V gene: TRBV30; D gene: -